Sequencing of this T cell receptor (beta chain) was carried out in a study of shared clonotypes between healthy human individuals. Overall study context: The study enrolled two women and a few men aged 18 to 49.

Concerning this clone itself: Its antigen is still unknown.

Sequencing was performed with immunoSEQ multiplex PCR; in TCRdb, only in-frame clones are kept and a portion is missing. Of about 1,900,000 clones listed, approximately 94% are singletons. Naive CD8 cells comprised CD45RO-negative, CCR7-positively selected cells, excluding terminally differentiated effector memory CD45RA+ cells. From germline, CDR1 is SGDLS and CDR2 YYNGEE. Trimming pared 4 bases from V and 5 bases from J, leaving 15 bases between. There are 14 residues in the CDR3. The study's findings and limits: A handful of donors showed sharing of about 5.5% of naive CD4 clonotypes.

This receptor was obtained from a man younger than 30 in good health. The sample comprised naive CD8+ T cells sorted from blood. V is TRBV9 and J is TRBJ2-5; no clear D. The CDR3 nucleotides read TGTGCCAGCAGCCTAGGTTCCCTCAAGGAGACCCAGTACTTC. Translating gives CASSLGSLKETQYF.